These 21 T cell receptor beta chains were sequenced from one sample in a study of CD8+ T cells in alopecia areata. cDNA serving as the sequencing template came from extracted, reverse transcribed RNA. The data were produced by immunoSEQ multiplex PCR, yet TCRdb's version contains in-frame clones alone and is incomplete. The sample gives roughly 13,000 clones, 45% to 65% of which show up once; around 3.9% is in the top ten. Four or five patients' CD4+ populations were sorted into CD25+CD127- cells. Sequenced input: CD4+ Tregs sorted from blood. The source is a human donor with alopecia areata.

This clone was detected only once. The chain links TRBV27 to TRBJ1-5; 7 positions agree with TRBD1. Trimming at V came to 8 bases and at J to 4 bases, leaving 8 bases not matched to a gene. There are 14 residues in the CDR3. Germline lookup yields CDR1 MNHEY and CDR2 SMNVEV (reference sequence). The CDR3 coding sequence is TGTGCCAGCGGACAAGGGGGCTCAAATCAGCCCCAGCATTTT. It is translated as CASGQGGSNQPQHF.

In its sample, this clone was seen a few times. The rearrangement joins TRBV10-3 to TRBJ1-1, with a tentative D call TRBD1 (6 bases). The germline V gene encodes CDR1 ENHRY and CDR2 SYGVKD. V dropped 6 bases and J dropped 4 bases, with 18 bases sitting between them. The CDR3 extends over 15 amino acids. CDR3 sequence (DNA): TGTGCCATCAGCGGAGGGGCGAGGGGGTTCACTGAAGCTTTCTTT. It is translated as CAISGGARGFTEAFF.

This chain connects TRBV15 to TRBJ2-7; tentative D call: TRBD2 (9 bases). In germline, CDR1 is LNHNV, CDR2 YYDKDF (reference sequence). The CDR3 contains 17 residues. V lost 1 base to trimming and J lost 4 bases, with 20 bases between them. The chain's CDR3 is CATSRVLGTGLAYEQYF. CDR3 coding DNA: TGTGCCACCAGCAGAGTACTCGGGACAGGACTAGCGTACGAGCAGTACTTC.

V is TRBV19 and J is TRBJ2-1; D unclear. Germline CDR1 reads LNHDA; CDR2 reads SQIVND (reference sequence). V was shortened by 7 bases and J by 0 bases, with 13 bases between the two germline ends. CDR3 length: 15 amino acids. CDR3 loop: CASTRGWGSYNEQFF. CDR3 in DNA: TGTGCCAGTACTCGTGGTTGGGGCTCCTACAATGAGCAGTTCTTC.

The V gene is TRBV10-3, the J gene TRBJ2-3; D is ambiguous. The CDR3 contains 13 residues. Germline CDR1 reads ENHRY; CDR2 reads SYGVKD. Trimming shortened V by 2 bases and J by 3 bases, and 6 bases separated the two germline ends. The CDR3 region has the DNA TGTGCCATCAGTGAGCTCGGTACAGATACGCAGTATTTT. This sequence encodes CAISELGTDTQYF.

The DNA of the CDR3 is TGTGCCAGCAGTTCCCCAACCTTTGGAAAGCGGTTCTATGGCTACACCTTC. Its translation: CASSSPTFGKRFYGYTF. The chain recombines TRBV28 with TRBJ1-2, with D unresolved. V was trimmed by 4 bases and J by 4 bases, leaving 22 bases between them. The CDR3 totals 17 residues. The germline V gene has CDR1 MDHEN and CDR2 SYDVKM.

On this clone itself: A read error may produce the germline difference seen at one junction end. The genes are TRBV5-1 and TRBJ2-7; D is unresolved. CDR1 and CDR2 from the germline V gene are SGHRS and YFSETQ. The CDR3 extends over 16 amino acids. CDR3 amino acids: CASRLAVGQVGYEQYF. The CDR3 DNA sequence: TGCGCCAGCAGGTTGGCGGTTGGGCAGGTTGGGTACGAGCAGTACTTC. The whole variable domain, remainder taken from reference TRBV5-1 and TRBJ2-7, is KAGVTQTPRYLIKTRGQQVTLSCSPISGHRSVSWYQQTPGQGLQFLFEYFSETQRNKGNFPGRFSGRQFSNSRSEMNVSTLELGDSALYLCASRLAVGQVGYEQYFGPGTRLTVT.

J is TRBJ1-4 and V is TRBV9; D gene ambiguous. CDR3 length equals 14 residues. V lost 2 bases and J 7 bases, leaving 12 bases between the germline ends. From germline, CDR1 is SGDLS and CDR2 YYNGEE. CDR3 sequence (DNA): TGTGCCAGCAGCGTCGAACCACGGGGTGAAAAACTGTTTTTT. Its protein product is CASSVEPRGEKLFF.

The rearrangement links TRBV5-1 to TRBJ1-2, with 7 bases aligning to TRBD1. The CDR3 contains 14 residues. The J segment lost 2 bases and the V segment lost 5 bases, leaving 6 bases of the junction unmatched. The germline gives CDR1 SGHRS, CDR2 YFSETQ. CDR3 amino acids: CASRRDSGNYGYTF. The CDR3 DNA follows: TGCGCCAGCAGAAGGGACAGTGGAAACTATGGCTACACCTTC.

In this sample, this clone is medium-sized. V usage is TRBV28 and J usage is TRBJ1-1; D is possibly TRBD1 (5 bases). The CDR3 sequence is 13 residues long. V gave up 3 bases and J gave up 7 bases, with 12 bases separating them. The germline CDR1 and CDR2 sequences are MDHEN and SYDVKM. In DNA, the CDR3 is TGTGCCAGCAGTTTGTCGGGGCACGGTGAAGCTTTCTTT. It yields the protein CASSLSGHGEAFF.

The rearrangement links TRBV19 to TRBJ2-7; unclear D gene. CDR3 size: 14 residues. Trimming shortened V by 3 bases and J by 3 bases, and 12 bases separated the two germline ends. Germline CDR1 LNHDA, CDR2 SQIVND (reference sequence). For the CDR3, the DNA is TGTGCCAGTAGTATCCGGACCCATAACTACGAGCAGTACTTC. This gives the protein CASSIRTHNYEQYF.

The chain employs TRBV18 and TRBJ1-1, with unresolved D. V was cut by 6 bases and J by 0 bases, with 11 bases left in between. CDR3 length: 14 residues. Germline CDR1 reads KGHSH; CDR2 reads LQKENI. Here the CDR3 DNA reads TGTGCCAGCTCCCCGATCACAGTGAACACTGAAGCTTTCTTT. Its protein product is CASSPITVNTEAFF. Based on the CDR3 plus reference TRBV18 and TRBJ1-1, the full variable domain is NAGVMQNPRHLVRRRGQEARLRCSPMKGHSHVYWYRQLPEEGLKFMVYLQKENIIDESGMPKERFSAEFPKEGPSILRIQQVVRGDSAAYFCASSPITVNTEAFFGQGTRLTVV.

This clone showed up just a few times. V gene TRBV11-1 combines with J gene TRBJ2-7; D is perhaps TRBD1 (6 bases). With 3 bases removed from V and 3 bases from J, the gap between germline ends came to 15 bases. Germline V gene data show CDR1 as SGHAT and CDR2 as FQDESV (reference sequence). The CDR3 extends over 15 amino acids. The CDR3 bases are TGTGCCAGCAGCTTGGAGACGGGACACGTCTACGAGCAGTACTTC. It yields the protein CASSLETGHVYEQYF. Filled out from reference TRBV11-1 and TRBJ2-7, the complete variable domain reads EAEVAQSPRYKITEKSQAVAFWCDPISGHATLYWYRQILGQGPELLVQFQDESVVDDSQLPKDRFSAERLKGVDSTLKIQPAELGDSAMYLCASSLETGHVYEQYFGPGTRLTVT.

V gene TRBV9 combines with J gene TRBJ2-4; D gene ambiguous. This CDR3 is built from 13 residues. Germline V gene sequence: CDR1 SGDLS, CDR2 YYNGEE. V lost 7 bases and J lost 1, with 9 bases in between. The CDR3, as DNA: TGTGCCAGCTCATGGCCCGCCAAAAACATTCAGTACTTC. Translating it yields CASSWPAKNIQYF.

In this sample, this clone is large (0.1 to 1%). The chain recombines TRBV7-2 with TRBJ2-5, with a tentative D call TRBD1 (6 bases). Trimming pared 5 bases from V and 5 bases from J, leaving 15 bases between. The CDR3 sequence is 14 residues long. Germline values: CDR1 SGHTA, CDR2 FQGNSA. This CDR3 reads CASSNSQGPETQYF. CDR3 bases: TGTGCCAGCAGCAATTCACAGGGTCCGGAGACCCAGTACTTC.

Of note for this clone: The same CDR3 also results from other DNA sequences found in this sample. The chain joins TRBV18 to TRBJ2-1; no definite D call. Between the trimmed V and J ends, which lost 6 bases and 6 bases, there was a span of 9 bases. Germline CDR1 and CDR2: KGHSH and LQKENI. The CDR3 has 12 amino acids. The CDR3 DNA reads as TGTGCCAGCTCTCCTAGGGCCAATGAGCAGTTCTTC. Its translation: CASSPRANEQFF.

This clone has more than one count but fewer than ten. The rearrangement joins TRBV5-1 to TRBJ1-2, with D perhaps matching TRBD1 (5 bases). Germline-derived CDR1 and CDR2 are SGHRS and YFSETQ. This CDR3 region has 13 residues. Between the trimmed V and J ends, which lost 3 bases and 6 bases, there was a span of 12 bases. The CDR3 DNA follows: TGCGCCAGCAGCTCGCAGGGTTTCGATGGCTACACCTTC. Translation: CASSSQGFDGYTF.

This clone was seen a handful of times. This rearrangement joins TRBV6-5 to TRBJ1-1; no firm D call. Deletions cut 2 bases from V and 2 bases from J, with 9 bases between. The germline V gene encodes CDR1 MNHEY and CDR2 SVGAGI. The CDR3 consists of 14 residues. DNA of the CDR3: TGTGCCAGCAGTTACGCACGGATCAACACTGAAGCTTTCTTT. It codes for CASSYARINTEAFF.

Regarding this clone: A read error may produce the germline difference seen at one junction end. The sample has other DNA sequences that encode this CDR3 too. V is TRBV25-1 and J is TRBJ2-3; D is perhaps TRBD2 (6 bases). The length of the CDR3 is 15 residues. The V gene's germline CDR1 is MGHDK and CDR2 SYGVNS. CDR3 amino acids: CASGPRGVGTDTQYF. In DNA, the CDR3 is TGTGCCAGCGGTCCTCGCGGGGTCGGCACAGATACACAGTATTTT.

The chain joins TRBV4-1 to TRBJ2-1; TRBD2 is a possible D gene (5 bases). This CDR3 contains 17 residues. V dropped 0 bases and J dropped 0 bases, with 12 bases sitting between them. Germline V gene sequence: CDR1 MGHRA, CDR2 YSYEKL. CDR3 in amino acids: CASSQDPQRISYNEQFF. Here the CDR3 DNA reads TGCGCCAGCAGCCAAGATCCTCAGCGGATCTCCTACAATGAGCAGTTCTTC.

The chain carries TRBV11-2 and TRBJ2-6; D gene ambiguous. Germline V lookup: CDR1 SGHAT, CDR2 FQNNGV. The CDR3 contains 18 residues. Between the trimmed V and J ends, which lost 5 bases and 0 bases, there was a span of 17 bases. For the CDR3, the DNA is TGTGCCAGCAGCCTACGTAGCTTCCCCCGCTCTGGGGCCAACGTCCTGACTTTC. Translated: CASSLRSFPRSGANVLTF.